This T cell receptor (beta chain) emerged from a study of preoperative IRX-2 immunotherapy in early breast cancer. The sample's treatment: preoperative locoregional IRX-2 cytokine immunotherapy. Sequencing was performed with immunoSEQ multiplex PCR; in TCRdb, only in-frame clones are kept and a portion is missing. The sample carries about 89,000 clones, 80% to 90% recorded once. The source of this sequence is a human donor with breast cancer. Sequenced here: tumor tissue, sampled after IRX-2 immunotherapy.

The CDR3 sequence: CASSLGLAGEIEQYF. CDR3 DNA sequence: TGCGCCAGCAGCTTGGGCTTAGCAGGAGAAATCGAGCAGTACTTC. This chain links TRBV5-1 with TRBJ2-7; no firm D call. The germline gives CDR1 SGHRS, CDR2 YFSETQ. This CDR3 comprises 15 residues. V dropped 0 bases and J dropped 6 bases, with 16 bases sitting between them.